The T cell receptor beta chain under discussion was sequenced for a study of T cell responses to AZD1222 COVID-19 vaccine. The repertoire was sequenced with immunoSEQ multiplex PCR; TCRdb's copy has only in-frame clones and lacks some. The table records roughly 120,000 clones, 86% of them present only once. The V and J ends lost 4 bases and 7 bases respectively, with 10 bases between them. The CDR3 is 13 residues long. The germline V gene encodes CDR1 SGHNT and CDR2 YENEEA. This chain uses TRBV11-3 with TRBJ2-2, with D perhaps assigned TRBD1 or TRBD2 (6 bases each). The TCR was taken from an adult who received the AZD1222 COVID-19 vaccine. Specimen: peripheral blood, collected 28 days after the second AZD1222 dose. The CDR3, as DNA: TGTGCCAGCAGCTCACAGGGAGGCGGGGAGCTGTTTTTT. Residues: CASSSQGGGELFF.